The clone carrying this TCR beta chain was detected many times. Its specificity is not known. The CDR3 loop spans 15 amino acids. The V end was cut by 2 bases, the J end by 0 bases, with 8 bases between. Germline V CDR1 and CDR2: MNHNS, SASEGT. As originally analysed: To classify distant metastasis in papillary thyroid cancer, a model was built from CDR3 differences across clinicopathological groups. TCRdb re-clonotyped the PCR reads through MiXCR. The V and J calls shown here were made by TCRdb, not taken from the authors' results. The sample comprises about 89,000 clones, roughly an eighth of which are singletons, and roughly 10% rests with the top ten. The entry originates in a study of metastatic and nonmetastatic thyroid tumors. Study-wide background: Repertoire data that came from the blood and tumor or nodule tissue of malignant and benign thyroid patients were compared. Study-level results: Benign nodules reportedly had significantly lower TCR beta diversity than malignant thyroid tumors in blood and tumor.

Until they underwent thyroid surgery, no patient had received any treatment. This chain uses TRBV6-1 with TRBJ2-1; D not certain. The receptor was derived from a female donor with papillary thyroid cancer or a benign thyroid nodule (not recorded which). Some clones in this sample may be carry-over from other donors' samples. The sequenced material came from tumor tissue. CDR3 sequence (DNA): TGTGCCAGCAGTGAACGGAGAAGCTCCTACAATGAGCAGTTCTTC. It encodes CASSERRSSYNEQFF.